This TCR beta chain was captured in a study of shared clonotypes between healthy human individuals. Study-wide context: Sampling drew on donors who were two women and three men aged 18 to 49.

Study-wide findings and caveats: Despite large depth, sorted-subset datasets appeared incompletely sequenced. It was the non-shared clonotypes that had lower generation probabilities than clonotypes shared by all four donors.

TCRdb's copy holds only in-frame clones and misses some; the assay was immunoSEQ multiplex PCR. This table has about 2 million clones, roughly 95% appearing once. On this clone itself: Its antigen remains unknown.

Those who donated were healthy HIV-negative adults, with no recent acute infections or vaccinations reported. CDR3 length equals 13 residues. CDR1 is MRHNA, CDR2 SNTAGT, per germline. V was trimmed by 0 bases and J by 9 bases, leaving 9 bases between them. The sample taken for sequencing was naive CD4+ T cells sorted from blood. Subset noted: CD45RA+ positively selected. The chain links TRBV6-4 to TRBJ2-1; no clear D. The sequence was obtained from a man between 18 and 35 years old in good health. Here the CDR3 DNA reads TGTGCCAGCAGTGACTCGAGTCGCGGTGAGCAGTTCTTC. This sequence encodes CASSDSSRGEQFF.